Sequencing of this TCR beta chain was carried out in a study of regulatory T cells in long-lasting Graves disease. Building the TCR beta libraries relied on iRepertoire HTBI primers, and CDR3 regions underwent Arm-PCR. TCRdb re-called the multiplex PCR reads with MiXCR, one entry per CDR3 protein. The sample shows around 500,000 distinct CDR3 sequences, about 11% of them seen only once. Documented time point: newly diagnosed GD, antithyroid drugs for less than 3 months. TCR sequences were obtained from RNA taken from PBMCs. This clonotype occurred many times. These sequences were also reported in another study, on T cells in Graves' hyperthyroidism and ophthalmopathy.

The sequence came from a woman aged 30 to 39 with Graves disease. The material sequenced was peripheral blood mononuclear cells (PBMCs), taken at new diagnosis, from a patient treated with antithyroid drugs.

The CDR3 loop is CASSPLGTSESPLHF. CDR3 DNA sequence: TGTGCCAGCTCACCCTTGGGTACATCTGAGTCGCCCCTCCACTTT. The gene calls are TRBV18 and TRBJ1-6; no clear D. CDR1 is KGHSH and CDR2 is LQKENI in the germline V gene. Trimming took 3 bases from V and 13 from J, leaving 19 bases between them. The CDR3 totals 15 residues.